The T cell receptor (beta chain) described here comes from a study of T cell responses to AZD1222 COVID-19 vaccine (dated by TCRdb to the early 2020s). In the study overall: AZD1222 recipients given second doses at about 4 weeks or at about 12 weeks were pooled, since spike-specific TCR depth and breadth were not found to differ between the two schedules. TCR sequencing covered about 230 trial participants: about 210 given two doses of AZD1222 and approximately 25 given two doses of MenACWY control vaccine. Trial participants were enrolled by age into 18-55, 56-69 and 70-plus year subgroups, with approximately 150, 28 and 58 TCR-sequenced participants respectively. Findings and caveats that apply to the study as a whole: Conclusions about previously exposed vaccinees are limited, since just 6 or 7 AZD1222 recipients were seropositive for SARS-CoV-2 at baseline. After two AZD1222 doses, spike-specific TCR breadth and depth were significantly higher than at day 0 and than in MenACWY recipients. Nearly half of unique spike-specific TCRs reportedly recognized epitopes outside regions mutated in the B.1.351 and B.1.1.7 variants. Most participants were white British and females outnumbered males, and the authors suggested that clonal diversity may have been underestimated. Because no samples from the day 14 peak response were available, repertoires could be characterized only after the peak T cell response. In the small 56-69-year group, the increase in depth fell short of significance, most likely because of low power. CD4 TCRs associated with the vaccine covered the entire spike protein, and the dominant responses were in regions 160-218 and 743-854.

Per the publication, the time point label means: baseline before first vaccination. Vaccinee samples came from UK trials COV001 and COV002, including a single-blind randomized controlled phase 2/3 trial of AZD1222 (ChAdOx1 nCoV-19) in healthy adults. For TCRbeta chain sequencing, PBMC samples were collected from trial participants at day 0 and at day 28 after the second dose. In regard to this clone: The clone's antigen remains unknown. Base-call qualities are not available, and no considerably larger clone is one nucleotide away.

CDR1 and CDR2, looked up from the germline V gene, are MNHEY and SVGEGT. The CDR3 starts with the cysteine, ends with the phenylalanine, and has 15 residues. The entry retains the CDR3 DNA only, 45 bases that are in frame from base 1. V is trimmed back by 0 bases and J by 5 bases, and the junction contains 5 bases that no gene match accounts for. The CDR3 regions of human TCRbeta chains were analyzed by immunosequencing. Per the authors' processing: Repertoire TCRs were checked for matches against a reference library of SARS-CoV-2-specific TCRs that had been generated using the MIRA antigen-specificity platform. Breadth meant the fraction of unique TCRs that were SARS-CoV-2-associated, whereas depth meant the fraction of total T cells that were SARS-CoV-2-associated. Using the MIRA data, each spike-specific TCR was mapped to the spike region that the TCR reacts to and placed in a CD4 or CD8 class. Log10-transformed breadth and depth values were compared by one-way ANOVA with Sidak's multiple comparisons tests. In its TCRdb copy, this immuneACCESS table keeps in-frame sequences only and misses some clones. Where compared with another copy, unresolved V genes explain less than half of these, and the others have no known cause. V, J and clone size are taken as reported in that table, and D and trimming were inferred from the DNA itself. This sample gives 82,000 or so clones in total; more than 90% of them show up just once. The biggest ten clones account for around 4.9% of the sample.

The sample in question was peripheral blood, obtained on day 0 of AZD1222 vaccination. The V and J genes are TRBV6-2 or TRBV6-3 and TRBJ1-1; TRBD1 aligns with 8 central bases. This sequence was found in an adult in good health. CDR3 region: CASSYSETGVTEAFF. The DNA sequence is given as TGTGCCAGCAGTTACTCAGAGACAGGGGTTACTGAAGCTTTCTTT.